These 21 T cell receptor beta chains share one sample of origin, sequenced in a study of blood T cell repertoires in COVID-19. Clones were read by immunoSEQ multiplex PCR, and TCRdb kept only the in-frame ones, dropping some. In the table there are hundreds of thousands of clones, approximately 89% of which are singletons. Sequencing was carried out using peripheral blood. The source of these receptors is a woman under 30 who had recovered from COVID-19.

The rearrangement uses TRBV27 and TRBJ2-3; D might be TRBD1 (6 bases). The V end lost 5 bases, the J end lost 5 bases, and 11 bases lay between the germline ends. Germline CDR1 MNHEY, CDR2 SMNVEV (reference sequence). The CDR3 totals 13 residues. The CDR3 DNA is TGTGCCAGCAGTCCAGGGGTACGAGATACGCAGTATTTT. It encodes CASSPGVRDTQYF.

The rearrangement joins TRBV6-1 to TRBJ1-2; the D is unclear. V lost 2 bases and J lost 4, with 11 bases in between. This CDR3 is built from 14 residues. CDR1 is MNHNS, CDR2 SASEGT, per germline. The CDR3 sequence is CASSESGGIYGYTF. In DNA, the CDR3 is TGTGCCAGCAGTGAATCCGGCGGGATCTATGGCTACACCTTC.

The genes are TRBV7-6 and TRBJ2-2, with 11 bases lining up with TRBD2. Per the germline V gene, CDR1 is SGHVS and CDR2 is FNYEAQ. There are 17 residues in the CDR3. J was trimmed by 4 bases and V by 5 bases; bases with no gene match: 9. The CDR3 sequence is CASSGLLAGGVTGELFF. DNA of the CDR3: TGTGCCAGCAGCGGACTGCTAGCGGGAGGAGTCACCGGGGAGCTGTTTTTT.

This chain joins TRBV12-5 and TRBJ1-2, with 8 bases identical to TRBD1. Trimming removed 6 bases from V and 4 bases from J; junction bases left unmatched: 7. This CDR3 comprises 14 residues. Per the germline V gene, CDR1 is LGHNT and CDR2 is FRNRAP. The CDR3 bases are TGTGCTAGTGGATCGGACAGGGACGGCTATGGCTACACCTTC. As protein: CASGSDRDGYGYTF.

V gene TRBV10-2 combines with J gene TRBJ2-1; 8 bases map to TRBD2. Germline values: CDR1 WSHSY, CDR2 SAAADI. V was pared by 5 bases and J by 4 bases, with 4 bases of the junction left unmatched. This CDR3 is built from 14 residues. The CDR3 coding sequence is TGCGCCAGCAGTCGAGCGGGAGAATACAATGAGCAGTTCTTC. Protein: CASSRAGEYNEQFF.

The chain recombines TRBV4-1 with TRBJ1-2; no clear D. V was clipped by 0 bases and J by 7 bases, with 15 bases between them. Germline CDR1 is MGHRA and CDR2 is YSYEKL. The CDR3 consists of 15 residues. The CDR3 nucleotides are TGCGCCAGCAGCCAAGAGCCTAATAATAGAGGTGGCTACACCTTC. This gives the protein CASSQEPNNRGGYTF.

CDR3 nucleotides: TGTGCCAGCTCACCCGGGCAGGGATGGGACACTGAAGCTTTCTTT. This gives the protein CASSPGQGWDTEAFF. This sequence joins TRBV18 and TRBJ1-1, with D possibly being TRBD1 (5 bases). The CDR3 length is 15 residues. V lost 3 bases and J 3 bases, leaving 14 bases between the germline ends. Germline V gene data show CDR1 as KGHSH and CDR2 as LQKENI.

V gene TRBV30 combines with J gene TRBJ2-1; TRBD2 aligns across 7 bases. Germline V gene lookup returns CDR1 GTSNPN and CDR2 SVGIG (reference sequence). After removal of 2 bases from V and 4 bases from J, the junction contained 14 bases not matched to a gene. This CDR3 spans 17 amino acids. The CDR3 spells CAWSLYSPASGYNEQFF. The CDR3 bases are TGTGCCTGGAGTCTATATAGTCCGGCTAGCGGTTACAATGAGCAGTTCTTC.

The chain employs TRBV19 and TRBJ2-1, with D possibly matching TRBD2 (5 bases). Trimming left V 3 bases short and J 2 bases short, with 14 bases between. The CDR3 is 16 residues long. Germline V lookup: CDR1 LNHDA, CDR2 SQIVND (reference sequence). In DNA form, the CDR3 reads TGTGCCAGTAGTATGTCACGGGGTTGGACCTACAATGAGCAGTTCTTC. It codes for CASSMSRGWTYNEQFF.

The chain links TRBV27 to TRBJ1-2; TRBD1 matches 8 bases. The V gene end was trimmed by 6 bases and the J gene end by 2 bases; junction bases not matched to a gene: 5. CDR1 and CDR2 from the germline V gene are MNHEY and SMNVEV (reference sequence). The CDR3 runs 14 residues. The CDR3 DNA is TGTGCCAGCAGATTAAACAGGGGGAACTATGGCTACACCTTC. Translation: CASRLNRGNYGYTF.

The chain couples TRBV6-2 or TRBV6-3 to TRBJ1-1; D gene unclear. The V and J ends lost 2 bases and 0 bases respectively, with 19 bases between them. Germline-derived CDR1 and CDR2 are MNHEY and SVGEGT. The CDR3 sequence is 18 residues long. CDR3 coding DNA: TGTGCCAGCAGTTACGTTTCTTTTCACGGGTTCATGAACACTGAAGCTTTCTTT. Translation: CASSYVSFHGFMNTEAFF.

For the CDR3, the DNA is TGCGCCAGCAGCGTTCAGTATAACACTGAAGCTTTCTTT. Its protein is CASSVQYNTEAFF. This chain connects TRBV5-1 to TRBJ1-1; D unresolved. CDR1 is SGHRS, CDR2 YFSETQ, per germline. Trimming shortened V by 4 bases and J by 2 bases, and 9 bases separated the two germline ends. The CDR3 is 13 amino acids.

The chain uses TRBV6-5 and TRBJ2-3, with 8 nucleotides matching TRBD1. The CDR3 runs 14 residues. Trimming took 6 bases from V and 8 from J; bases not matched to a gene: 10. Germline CDR1 MNHEY, CDR2 SVGAGI. The CDR3 region is CASRRTGTLGTQYF. The DNA of the CDR3 is TGTGCCAGCAGACGGACAGGGACGCTAGGTACGCAGTATTTT.

J is TRBJ2-3 and V is TRBV12-5; 7 nucleotides match TRBD1. The CDR3 sequence is 15 residues long. The germline CDR1 and CDR2 sequences are LGHNT and FRNRAP. V was pared by 6 bases and J by 11 bases, with 17 bases of the junction left unmatched. CDR3 sequence reads: CASGRPGTANLRQYF. The CDR3 DNA follows: TGTGCTAGTGGGCGCCCCGGGACAGCCAACTTACGGCAGTATTTT.

V is TRBV6-2 or TRBV6-3 and J is TRBJ2-2, with a possible D match to TRBD2 (6 bases). The CDR3 extends over 15 amino acids. V lost 6 bases, J lost 2 bases, and 13 bases lay in between. Germline V lookup: CDR1 MNHEY, CDR2 SVGEGT. The CDR3 sequence: CASSPVGGNTGELFF. As DNA, the CDR3 is TGTGCCAGCAGCCCAGTCGGGGGTAACACCGGGGAGCTGTTTTTT.

The chain couples TRBV7-9 to TRBJ2-3; 8 bases agree with TRBD1. Germline assignment: CDR1 SEHNR and CDR2 FQNEAQ (reference sequence). The CDR3 loop spans 13 amino acids. V gave up 5 bases and J gave up 11 bases; unmatched junction bases: 9. CDR3 bases: TGTGCCAGCAGCAACGATCCGGGACAGGAGCAGTATTTT. Its protein is CASSNDPGQEQYF.

The chain employs TRBV9 and TRBJ2-1, with 14 bases fitting TRBD2. Germline lookup yields CDR1 SGDLS and CDR2 YYNGEE. The CDR3 has 17 residues. Losses at the gene ends were 3 bases for V and 7 bases for J; bases not matched to a gene: 9. In DNA form, the CDR3 reads TGTGCCAGCAGCGAAAAAAAGGGACTAGCGGGAGTTAATGAGCAGTTCTTC. Translation gives CASSEKKGLAGVNEQFF.

The V call is TRBV6-5, the J call TRBJ2-3, with 9 bases aligning to TRBD2. V shed 6 bases and J 0 bases; nucleotides not matched to a gene: 4. The CDR3 length is 15 residues. Germline V gene lookup returns CDR1 MNHEY and CDR2 SVGAGI. The CDR3 bases are TGTGCCAGCAGACCCGGACTAGCGAGCACAGATACGCAGTATTTT. Amino acids: CASRPGLASTDTQYF.

The chain employs TRBV7-2 and TRBJ2-4, with D possibly being TRBD2 (5 bases). The length of the CDR3 is 16 residues. The germline V gene has CDR1 SGHTA and CDR2 FQGNSA. V was trimmed by 4 bases and J by 0 bases, leaving 13 bases between them. The CDR3 DNA is TGTGCCAGCAGCTATGCCTCCCGGGGAGCCAAAAACATTCAGTACTTC. It specifies CASSYASRGAKNIQYF.

This rearrangement joins TRBV9 to TRBJ1-5; 7 positions agree with TRBD1. CDR3 length: 13 amino acids. Trimming removed 5 bases from V and 4 bases from J; junction bases left unmatched: 3. From germline, CDR1 is SGDLS and CDR2 YYNGEE. CDR3 region: CASSKTGNQPQHF. The CDR3 bases are TGTGCCAGCAGTAAGACAGGGAATCAGCCCCAGCATTTT.

J is TRBJ1-2 and V is TRBV18; maybe TRBD1 (5 bases). Germline V gene data show CDR1 as KGHSH and CDR2 as LQKENI. The germline V and J ends were trimmed by 3 bases and 5 bases, with 13 bases remaining between them. The length of the CDR3 is 14 residues. The CDR3 coding sequence is TGTGCCAGCTCACCTTCGACAGACGGGTATGGCTACACCTTC. Translating it yields CASSPSTDGYGYTF.